A single sample is the source of the 14 T cell receptor beta chains below, sequenced in a study of T-cell reconstitution after alpha-beta-depleted transplantation in children. Unique molecular identifiers featured in how the TCRbeta library was prepared. TCRdb re-called the PCR reads through MiXCR, storing one row per CDR3 protein. The table records roughly 98,000 distinct CDR3 sequences, around 15% of them present only once. Source: PBMCs, mostly from graft donor cells, taken 180 days after TCRalphabeta/CD19-depleted stem cell transplant. All receptors come from a male patient between 2 and 15 years old who had a stem cell transplant for acute lymphoblastic leukemia, so the T cells may come from the graft donor.

The sample holds many counts of this clonotype. V gene TRBV5-1 combines with J gene TRBJ2-2; D not resolved. This CDR3 comprises 14 residues. Germline V gene data show CDR1 as SGHRS and CDR2 as YFSETQ. Trimming removed 2 bases at V and 7 bases at J, with 12 bases between. The CDR3 here is CASSLLPKDGELFF. CDR3 nucleotide sequence: TGCGCCAGCAGCTTACTCCCTAAGGACGGGGAGCTGTTTTTT.

As DNA, the CDR3 is TGCGCCAGCAGCCGGCATGGACAGGAGCTAAACTATGGCTACACCTTC. It specifies CASSRHGQELNYGYTF. The chain recombines TRBV5-1 with TRBJ1-2; TRBD1 matches 7 bases. Germline V CDR1 and CDR2: SGHRS, YFSETQ. The ends lost 4 bases at V and 2 bases at J; junction bases unmatched: 11. The CDR3 extends over 16 amino acids.

This clonotype occurred a few times. The V gene is TRBV7-6, the J gene TRBJ1-5, with D perhaps matching TRBD1 (5 bases). The length of the CDR3 is 15 residues. V dropped 2 bases and J dropped 3 bases, with 11 bases sitting between them. Germline V gene data show CDR1 as SGHVS and CDR2 as FNYEAQ. CDR3 in amino acids: CASSLIEGTNQPQHF. The CDR3 coding sequence is TGTGCCAGCAGCTTAATCGAAGGGACCAATCAGCCCCAGCATTTT.

The chain carries TRBV5-5 and TRBJ1-4; D is undetermined. V was pared by 2 bases and J by 0 bases, with 11 bases between. CDR3 size: 16 residues. Germline CDR1 and CDR2: SGHKS and YYEKEE (reference sequence). The CDR3 is CASSLGGSSTNEKLFF. The CDR3 DNA is TGTGCCAGCAGCTTAGGAGGAAGTTCAACTAATGAAAAACTGTTTTTT.

This clonotype came up a few times. The chain couples TRBV4-1 to TRBJ2-6; D perhaps matches TRBD1 (5 bases). Trimming removed 4 bases at V and 0 bases at J, with 7 bases between. CDR3 size: 15 residues. CDR1 MGHRA and CDR2 YSYEKL come from the germline V gene. The CDR3 region is CASSRQFSGANVLTF. The CDR3 region has the DNA TGCGCCAGCAGCCGACAGTTCTCTGGGGCCAACGTCCTGACTTTC.

This clonotype appeared once. A read error is likely, as this CDR3 ends without the conserved phenylalanine or tryptophan. V is TRBV11-1 and J is TRBJ2-3; 12 bases are shared with TRBD2. The germline CDR1 and CDR2 sequences are SGHAT and FQDESV (reference sequence). This CDR3 is built from 20 residues. J was trimmed by 2 bases and V by 3 bases; bases with no gene match: 15. In nucleotides, the CDR3 is TGTGCCAGCAGCTTCCCCGGGACTAGCGGGCGGTCACCACACACAGATACGCAGTATTTA. As protein: CASSFPGTSGRSPHTDTQYL.

This chain links TRBV2 with TRBJ2-1; 11 bases agree with TRBD1. Per the germline V gene, CDR1 is SNHLY and CDR2 is FYNNEI. This CDR3 is 13 amino acids long. V was pared by 7 bases and J by 8 bases, with 4 bases of the junction left unmatched. The CDR3 nucleotides are TGTGCCAGCAAGGACAGGGGGCGTGATGAGCAGTTCTTC. As protein: CASKDRGRDEQFF. The complete variable domain, with remaining parts taken from reference TRBV2 and TRBJ2-1, reads EPEVTQTPSHQVTQMGQEVILRCVPISNHLYFYWYRQILGQKVEFLVSFYNNEISEKSEIFDDQFSVERPDGSNFTLKIRSTKLEDSAMYFCASKDRGRDEQFFGPGTRLTVL.

The genes are TRBV5-1 and TRBJ2-2; possibly TRBD1 for D (6 bases). The CDR3 totals 14 residues. V was trimmed by 0 bases and J by 11 bases, leaving 14 bases between them. Looked up from germline, CDR1 is SGHRS and CDR2 is YFSETQ. CDR3 residues: CASSLALSGTELFF. CDR3 sequence (DNA): TGCGCCAGCAGCTTGGCCTTGTCTGGGACAGAGCTGTTTTTT.

V and J are TRBV18 and TRBJ1-4; D is unresolved. The CDR3 totals 15 residues. V shed 4 bases and J shed 0 bases, with 9 bases lying between them. Germline lookup yields CDR1 KGHSH and CDR2 LQKENI. CDR3 nucleotides: TGTGCCAGCTCACTCACGGAAGCAACTAATGAAAAACTGTTTTTT. It is translated as CASSLTEATNEKLFF.

The CDR3 loop is CATLSRLAPFF. The CDR3 DNA reads as TGTGCCACCCTCTCACGACTAGCTCCGTTCTTC. This chain links TRBV2 with TRBJ2-1; TRBD2 matches at 7 bases. The CDR3 has 11 residues. CDR1 is SNHLY, CDR2 FYNNEI, per germline. The J segment lost 15 bases and the V segment lost 10 bases, leaving 12 bases of the junction unmatched.

On this clonotype itself: The junction and the germline gene differ at one end; a read error may be behind it. The CDR3 protein is CASSFPGRVNYEQYF. CDR3 nucleotide sequence: TGTGCCAGCAGCTTCCCGGGCAGGGTCAACTACGAGCAGTACTTT. This sequence joins TRBV7-9 and TRBJ2-7; D possibly corresponds to TRBD1 (5 bases). Per the germline V gene, CDR1 is SEHNR and CDR2 is FQNEAQ (reference sequence). The CDR3 is 15 residues long. The full variable domain, completed using reference TRBV7-9 and TRBJ2-7, is DTGVSQNPRHKITKRGQNVTFRCDPISEHNRLYWYRQTLGQGPEFLTYFQNEAQLEKSRLLSDRFSAERPKGSFSTLEIQRTEQGDSAMYLCASSFPGRVNYEQYFGPGTRLTVT.

The chain carries TRBV11-2 and TRBJ2-5; 7 bases are a match to TRBD2. Germline V gene sequence: CDR1 SGHAT, CDR2 FQNNGV. The CDR3 is made up of 14 amino acids. V dropped 5 bases and J dropped 5; count of bases not matched to a gene: 8. Here the CDR3 reads CASSNSAGKETQYF. In DNA, the CDR3 is TGTGCCAGCAGCAATTCAGCGGGGAAGGAGACCCAGTACTTC.

The table lists this clonotype with a few counts. The chain uses TRBV7-2 and TRBJ2-1, with no clear D. Trimming cost V 0 bases and J 0 bases, with 9 bases left between them. Per the germline V gene, CDR1 is SGHTA and CDR2 is FQGNSA. The CDR3 length is 16 residues. The CDR3 loop is CASSLAPGPSYNEQFF. The CDR3 DNA reads TGTGCCAGCAGCTTAGCACCGGGCCCCTCCTACAATGAGCAGTTCTTC.

This sequence joins TRBV20-1 and TRBJ2-3; TRBD2 matches 10 bases. Germline CDR1 DFQATT, CDR2 SNEGSKA (reference sequence). V dropped 5 bases and J dropped 8; count of bases not matched to a gene: 13. The CDR3 covers 15 residues. CDR3 sequence reads: CSASTLPLAGVTQYF. CDR3 coding DNA: TGCAGTGCTTCGACCCTACCGCTAGCGGGGGTTACGCAGTATTTT.